Sequencing of this T cell receptor (beta chain) was carried out in a study of CD8 T cells in Susac syndrome (dated by TCRdb to the late 2010s). Study-wide context: Of the Susac syndrome patients who were sequenced, fewer than 10 were in clinical remission while about 6 had clinically active disease. At blood withdrawal, Susac syndrome patients were either therapy-naive, taking corticosteroids (in some cases with IVIg as well), or taking IVIg alone. Clonality of the CD8+ T cell repertoire was compared between over ten healthy donors, about 14 Susac syndrome patients and under 19 multiple sclerosis patients. The study used repertoire sequencing to test whether antigen drove CD8+ T cell activation and differentiation in Susac syndrome.

Overall study results and their limits: Roughly 15 and five Susac-specific public clones were found in the total CD8+ and CD8+ TEMRA repertoires, respectively. CD8+ repertoires in Susac syndrome showed clonal expansion, which was highest in CD8+ TEMRA cells and was greater in clinically active patients than in remitting patients. The number of individuals in the TCR sequencing and HLA analysis was recognized as being relatively small.

This clonotype appeared once. Its antigen target is currently unknown. Per-base qualities were not stored, and no clone one base away is much larger. A single read constitutes weak evidence. RNA was extracted with the RNeasy kit and roughly 0.5 to 1 ug was reverse transcribed using random hexamers. The immunoSEQ multiplex PCR assay, covering 54 Vbeta and 13 Jbeta segments, was used to amplify TCR beta CDR3 regions. Bias from PCR amplification was corrected by using a synthetic template baseline for primer optimization and for computational correction. Regarding the original processing steps: Reads were assigned to V, D and J genes according to IMGT and analyzed in immunoSEQ Analyzer, with only productive sequences retained. To calculate clonality, Shannon entropy was normalized by log2 of the number of productive unique sequences and then subtracted from one. Public and private clones were assessed among the 100 most prevalent clones of each patient and control. Clones were defined as Susac-specific when absent from the healthy and MS cohorts, from over 950 published viral clones and from other ImmuneACCESS disease sequences. The public reads were reanalyzed by TCRdb: fastp trimming at Q25, MiXCR alignment, in-frame beta chains only. Each CDR3 protein gets just one entry, which takes the most common genes and DNA from the rows behind it. The V and J calls shown here were made by TCRdb, not taken from the authors' results. The sample data list over 100,000 distinct CDR3 sequences, and just under 95% of these were observed just once. The ten largest account for 0.28% of the sample.

Peripheral blood CD8+ and CD4+ T cells from healthy donors, Susac syndrome patients and multiple sclerosis patients were profiled by high-throughput TCR beta sequencing. Recently defined diagnostic criteria for definite or probable disease were met by the Susac syndrome patients. Bulk CD8+ and CD4+ T cells were purified by magnetic negative isolation, while CD8+ TEMRA cells were enriched using FACS. Blood was drawn into EDTA tubes, processed within 24 hours, and PBMCs were isolated by density gradient centrifugation. PBMCs destined for TCR sequencing were cryopreserved in liquid nitrogen and later thawed in a 37 °C water bath. The sorted or isolated CD4+, CD8+ and CD8+ TEMRA cells reached a purity of at least 90%. The sequence was obtained from a human donor with Susac syndrome. The source material was CD8+ T cells from PBMCs.

The CDR3 in this case is CSVDDGSNYGYTF. In nucleotide form, the sequence is TGCAGCGTTGATGACGGCTCTAACTATGGCTACACCTTC. The chain was built from TRBV29-1 and TRBJ1-2, with the D segment identity uncertain. The CDR1 and CDR2 encoded by the germline V gene are SQVTM and ANQGSEA. The CDR3 runs 13 residues from the cysteine to the phenylalanine. CDR3 DNA only is kept here, 39 bases in frame from base 1. Trimming removed 3 bases from V and 0 bases from J, leaving 8 bases between the germline ends. This CDR3, with the reference TRBV29-1 and TRBJ1-2 proteins standing in past its ends, gives the full variable domain SAVISQKPSRDICQRGTSLTIQCQVDSQVTMMFWYRQQPGQSLTLIATANQGSEATYESGFVIDKFPISRPNLTFSTLTVSNMSPEDSSIYLCSVDDGSNYGYTFGSGTRLTVV.